The 27 T cell receptor beta chains in this list originate from one sample, sequenced in a study of cytomegalovirus exposure and HLA in healthy donors. Here immunoSEQ multiplex PCR was the method, and the copy in TCRdb shows in-frame clones only, minus some. Among 150,000 to 200,000 clones listed, around 85% were seen once. What was sequenced was PBMCs. The receptor set was obtained from a man between 18 and 29 years old in good health and CMV-seropositive.

V and J are TRBV5-1 and TRBJ1-3, with 9 positions matching TRBD1. Per germline, CDR1 SGHRS and CDR2 YFSETQ. The CDR3 covers 15 residues. V was clipped by 0 bases and J by 8 bases; unmatched bases: 6. The CDR3 is CASSLGGQGTDTIYF. The CDR3 DNA reads TGCGCCAGCAGCTTGGGGGGACAGGGAACGGACACCATATATTTT. Together with reference TRBV5-1 and TRBJ1-3, the CDR3 gives the full variable domain: KAGVTQTPRYLIKTRGQQVTLSCSPISGHRSVSWYQQTPGQGLQFLFEYFSETQRNKGNFPGRFSGRQFSNSRSEMNVSTLELGDSALYLCASSLGGQGTDTIYFGEGSWLTVV.

The chain links TRBV15 to TRBJ2-5; 10 nucleotides line up with TRBD2. This CDR3 comprises 15 residues. Losses at the gene ends were 5 bases for V and 2 bases for J; bases not matched to a gene: 5. Looked up from germline, CDR1 is LNHNV and CDR2 is YYDKDF (reference sequence). The CDR3 loop reads CATSEEGLAQETQYF. In DNA form, the CDR3 reads TGTGCCACCAGCGAGGAGGGACTAGCGCAAGAGACCCAGTACTTC. The full variable domain, rest sourced from reference TRBV15 and TRBJ2-5, is DAMVIQNPRYQVTQFGKPVTLSCSQTLNHNVMYWYQQKSSQAPKLLFHYYDKDFNNEADTPDNFQSRRPNTSFCFLDIRSPGLGDTAMYLCATSEEGLAQETQYFGPGTRLLVL.

The V and J genes are TRBV6-6 and TRBJ2-7; TRBD2 aligns across 7 bases. Germline trimming cut 4 bases from V and 3 bases from J; bases unmatched to any gene: 9. The CDR3 is 15 residues long. Germline lookup yields CDR1 MNHNY and CDR2 SVGAGI (reference sequence). Here the CDR3 reads CASSWPSSGHYEQYF. The CDR3 DNA reads TGTGCCAGCAGTTGGCCATCTAGCGGCCACTACGAGCAGTACTTC.

The V gene is TRBV29-1, the J gene TRBJ2-1; TRBD2 might be the D (5 bases). Deletions cut 3 bases from V and 6 bases from J, with 9 bases between. The CDR3 length is 12 residues. CDR1 is SQVTM, CDR2 ANQGSEA, per germline. The CDR3 DNA sequence: TGCAGCGTTGATGAGGGATCCAATGAGCAGTTCTTC. Translating it yields CSVDEGSNEQFF.

The genes are TRBV9 and TRBJ1-1; no definite D call. The V end lost 0 bases, the J end lost 0 bases, and 6 bases lay between the germline ends. The CDR3 extends over 14 amino acids. Germline values: CDR1 SGDLS, CDR2 YYNGEE. CDR3 in amino acids: CASSVEAMNTEAFF. The CDR3 DNA reads as TGTGCCAGCAGCGTAGAAGCGATGAACACTGAAGCTTTCTTT.

The chain couples TRBV7-9 to TRBJ2-2, with D perhaps matching TRBD2 (6 bases). Trimming took off 7 bases at V and 6 bases at J, with 12 bases between the two ends. Germline loops: CDR1 SEHNR, CDR2 FQNEAQ (reference sequence). The CDR3 totals 13 residues. CDR3 DNA sequence: TGTGCCAGCACGGGGGTCTGGGCCGGGGAGCTGTTTTTT. Its protein is CASTGVWAGELFF.

The chain recombines TRBV6-1 with TRBJ1-3; D is unclear. Germline V gene data show CDR1 as MNHNS and CDR2 as SASEGT. Trimming removed 2 bases at V and 2 bases at J, with 13 bases between. The length of the CDR3 is 16 residues. In nucleotides, the CDR3 is TGTGCCAGCAGTGAAAATTTGATCCAGGCTGGAAACACCATATATTTT. Amino acid sequence: CASSENLIQAGNTIYF.

There are a few counts of this clone. This chain joins TRBV15 and TRBJ2-7, with D maybe TRBD1 (5 bases). The CDR3 is 13 amino acids. Looked up from germline, CDR1 is LNHNV and CDR2 is YYDKDF (reference sequence). Deletions cut 0 bases from V and 5 bases from J, with 8 bases between. The DNA of the CDR3 is TGTGCCACCAGCAGAGATAGGGGCGACGAGCAGTACTTC. Encoded protein: CATSRDRGDEQYF.

The chain is built from TRBV19 and TRBJ1-5, with 9 nucleotides matching TRBD1. Germline trimming cut 2 bases from V and 7 bases from J; bases unmatched to any gene: 9. Germline assignment: CDR1 LNHDA and CDR2 SQIVND (reference sequence). The CDR3 has 16 residues. The CDR3 spells CASSIPDRGGIQPQHF. The CDR3 region has the DNA TGTGCCAGTAGTATACCGGACAGGGGAGGAATACAGCCCCAGCATTTT.

This chain connects TRBV5-1 to TRBJ1-3; TRBD1 matches 8 bases. Trimming at V came to 4 bases and at J to 3 bases, leaving 6 bases not matched to a gene. The germline V gene has CDR1 SGHRS and CDR2 YFSETQ. There are 15 residues in the CDR3. CDR3 sequence (DNA): TGCGCCAGCAGCACCCAGGGGGCCGGTGGAAACACCATATATTTT. It translates to CASSTQGAGGNTIYF.

V gene TRBV19 combines with J gene TRBJ1-2; 7 nucleotides agree with TRBD1. From germline, CDR1 is LNHDA and CDR2 SQIVND (reference sequence). J gave up 6 bases and V 4 bases, and 8 bases lay outside the gene matches. The CDR3 is 14 residues long. The CDR3 region is CASSTLDRADGYTF. The CDR3 DNA sequence: TGTGCCAGTAGTACGCTCGACAGGGCGGATGGCTACACCTTC. Drawing the rest from reference TRBV19 and TRBJ1-2, the complete variable domain is DGGITQSPKYLFRKEGQNVTLSCEQNLNHDAMYWYRQDPGQGLRLIYYSQIVNDFQKGDIAEGYSVSREKKESFPLTVTSAQKNPTAFYLCASSTLDRADGYTFGSGTRLTVV.

This rearrangement joins TRBV9 to TRBJ2-2, with D possibly being TRBD1 (6 bases). CDR3 length: 15 residues. The germline V gene has CDR1 SGDLS and CDR2 YYNGEE. The germline V and J ends were trimmed by 4 bases and 3 bases, with 13 bases remaining between them. CDR3 nucleotide sequence: TGTGCCAGCAGCCCAGCTCCAGGGGACACCGGGGAGCTGTTTTTT. Translating it yields CASSPAPGDTGELFF.

V usage is TRBV11-2 and J usage is TRBJ2-7; D gene ambiguous. Trimming took 1 base from V and 4 from J, leaving 8 bases between them. Germline V gene lookup returns CDR1 SGHAT and CDR2 FQNNGV. The CDR3 contains 13 residues. For the CDR3, the DNA is TGTGCCAGCAGCTTAGGCAGGAATTACGAGCAGTACTTC. Protein sequence: CASSLGRNYEQYF.

The chain couples TRBV29-1 to TRBJ2-3; possibly TRBD2 for D (6 bases). Between the trimmed V and J ends, which lost 8 bases and 1 base, there was a span of 13 bases. CDR1 is SQVTM and CDR2 is ANQGSEA in the germline V gene. The CDR3 spans 13 residues. The CDR3 DNA reads TGCAGCTCCGGGGGTGTAGGCACAGATACGCAGTATTTT. Translated: CSSGGVGTDTQYF.

The gene calls are TRBV7-9 and TRBJ1-2, with D maybe TRBD1 (5 bases). V lost 5 bases and J 4 bases, leaving 17 bases between the germline ends. The CDR3 spans 15 residues. Germline CDR1 reads SEHNR; CDR2 reads FQNEAQ (reference sequence). CDR3 DNA: TGTGCCAGCAGCCTCGGCAGGGCAAGTGCCTATGGCTACACCTTC. It translates to CASSLGRASAYGYTF.

The rearrangement links TRBV5-4 to TRBJ2-2; TRBD2 aligns across 7 bases. Germline CDR1 and CDR2: SGHNT and YYREEE (reference sequence). The CDR3 contains 16 residues. The ends lost 3 bases at V and 5 bases at J; junction bases unmatched: 10. The CDR3 here is CASSSGGSQGTGELFF. DNA of the CDR3: TGTGCCAGCAGCTCAGGCGGGAGCCAGGGAACCGGGGAGCTGTTTTTT.

The CDR3 nucleotides are TGTGCCAGCACCGGCGGCGGGTCGGGTAATTCACCCCTCCACTTT. Its translation is CASTGGGSGNSPLHF. The V and J genes are TRBV28 and TRBJ1-6; D is ambiguous. CDR1 MDHEN and CDR2 SYDVKM come from the germline V gene. The CDR3 consists of 15 residues. Trimming cost V 7 bases and J 6 bases, with 16 bases left between them. Supplemented by reference TRBV28 and TRBJ1-6, the full variable domain reads DVKVTQSSRYLVKRTGEKVFLECVQDMDHENMFWYRQDPGLGLRLIYFSYDVKMKEKGDIPEGYSVSREKKERFSLILESASTNQTSMYLCASTGGGSGNSPLHFGNGTRLTVT.

The chain has TRBV4-1 and TRBJ2-7, with 11 positions matching TRBD1. After removal of 3 bases from V and 5 bases from J, the junction contained 6 bases not matched to a gene. The germline CDR1 and CDR2 sequences are MGHRA and YSYEKL. CDR3 size: 15 residues. This CDR3 reads CASSHGQGAQDEQYF. CDR3 bases: TGCGCCAGCAGCCACGGACAGGGGGCCCAGGACGAGCAGTACTTC.

CDR3 region: CASKGTGGNQPQHF. CDR3 bases: TGTGCCAGCAAGGGAACAGGGGGGAATCAGCCCCAGCATTTT. V is TRBV2 and J is TRBJ1-5, with TRBD1 matching 8 bases. This CDR3 spans 14 amino acids. CDR1 and CDR2 from the germline V gene are SNHLY and FYNNEI. V was clipped by 7 bases and J by 4 bases; unmatched bases: 6.

In DNA form, the CDR3 reads TGTGCCAGCGGGGGCAGCGGGAGCTCCTACAATGAGCAGTTCTTC. It specifies CASGGSGSSYNEQFF. The chain employs TRBV28 and TRBJ2-1; 8 bases match TRBD2. The ends lost 8 bases at V and 0 bases at J; junction bases unmatched: 6. CDR1 is MDHEN, CDR2 SYDVKM, per germline. The CDR3 sequence is 15 residues long.

The V gene is TRBV11-2, the J gene TRBJ2-7, with a possible D match to TRBD1 (6 bases). The CDR3 contains 14 residues. Germline V gene sequence: CDR1 SGHAT, CDR2 FQNNGV. V gave up 1 base and J gave up 0 bases, with 7 bases separating them. The CDR3 coding sequence is TGTGCCAGCAGCTTAGGGGGACACTCCTACGAGCAGTACTTC. It specifies CASSLGGHSYEQYF.

The V call is TRBV4-1, the J call TRBJ2-7; 8 bases map to TRBD1. After removal of 6 bases from V and 0 bases from J, the junction contained 13 bases not matched to a gene. In germline, CDR1 is MGHRA, CDR2 YSYEKL. This CDR3 comprises 17 residues. The CDR3 spells CASRFLPGQAPSYEQYF. DNA of the CDR3: TGCGCCAGCAGGTTTTTACCGGGACAGGCTCCCTCCTACGAGCAGTACTTC.

The J gene is TRBJ1-1, the V gene TRBV11-1; 8 bases fit TRBD1. This CDR3 has 15 amino acids. The V gene's germline CDR1 is SGHAT and CDR2 FQDESV (reference sequence). With 5 bases clipped from V and 9 bases from J, the junction kept 14 bases outside the gene matches. Written as DNA, the CDR3 is TGTGCCAGCAGCCCCCGTCTGACAGGGGAGAAGAAAGCTTTCTTT. Amino acids: CASSPRLTGEKKAFF.

This chain uses TRBV10-3 with TRBJ1-5; the D gene is possibly TRBD1 (5 bases). V shed 5 bases and J shed 0 bases, with 8 bases lying between them. The V gene's germline CDR1 is ENHRY and CDR2 SYGVKD. This CDR3 region has 14 residues. CDR3 DNA: TGTGCCATCAGTAGCGACAGTAGCAATCAGCCCCAGCATTTT. Protein sequence: CAISSDSSNQPQHF.

This chain links TRBV27 with TRBJ2-3; the match to TRBD1 covers 8 bases. The length of the CDR3 is 15 residues. J gave up 6 bases and V 7 bases, and 12 bases lay outside the gene matches. Germline V gene sequence: CDR1 MNHEY, CDR2 SMNVEV (reference sequence). The CDR3 reads CASTVPQGVADTQYF. CDR3 DNA: TGTGCCAGCACCGTTCCACAGGGGGTCGCGGATACGCAGTATTTT.

This clone was seen only a few times. The rearrangement uses TRBV6-1 and TRBJ2-7; D is unresolved. The V and J ends lost 3 bases and 9 bases respectively, with 12 bases between them. CDR3 length equals 12 residues. The germline V gene has CDR1 MNHNS and CDR2 SASEGT. The CDR3 nucleotides read TGTGCCAGCAGTGAGGTTAATTCGGTGCAGTACTTC. Its translation: CASSEVNSVQYF.

The chain employs TRBV23-1 and TRBJ1-4; perhaps TRBD1 as D (5 bases). TRBV23-1 is flagged as an ORF with uncertain function. The CDR3 runs to 14 residues. Trimming stripped 5 bases from V and 2 bases from J, with 9 bases between. This chain's CDR3 is CASSIGATNEKLFF. CDR3 DNA: TGCGCCAGCAGTATAGGGGCTACTAATGAAAAACTGTTTTTT.